Sequencing of this TCR beta chain was carried out in a study of Graves' ophthalmopathy and Graves' hyperthyroidism. Findings of the study overall: Blood also held most thyroid clonotypes expanded above 0.001 frequency. Researchers report that a 13-signature model separated ophthalmopathy from stable hyperthyroidism, posting about 91% sensitivity and roughly 83% specificity.

TCR beta CDR3 regions were amplified from RNA transcripts. An initial RT-PCR round employing HTBI primers preceded a second-round multiplex PCR. One entry per CDR3 protein results from TCRdb running MiXCR on the multiplex PCR reads. The table includes about 240,000 distinct CDR3 sequences, around 50% detected once. Turning to this clonotype: Its antigen remains unidentified. Possible read error: a much larger clone is one base away.

Germline CDR1 is ENHRY and CDR2 is SYGVKD. The CDR3 length is 15 residues. V lost 0 bases, J lost 1 base, and 2 bases stayed unmatched. The rearrangement uses TRBV10-3 and TRBJ1-1, with TRBD1 matching 7 bases. The sequence derives from an adult man with Graves' ophthalmopathy. Sequences were obtained from peripheral blood. The CDR3 sequence: CAISESWTGNTEAFF. Here the CDR3 DNA reads TGTGCCATCAGTGAGTCGTGGACAGGGAACACTGAAGCTTTCTTT.